This T cell receptor beta chain was recovered during a study of blood T cell repertoires in COVID-19. Study-level information: Both acute and convalescent COVID-19 samples were obtained from the United States, Italy and Spain.

V lost 3 bases to trimming and J lost 7 bases, with 7 bases between them. The CDR3 loop spans 11 amino acids. Measured with immunoSEQ multiplex PCR; TCRdb has only the in-frame clones, and not every one. This sample has 500,000 to 600,000 clones, with less than 90% found just once. The chain carries TRBV12-3 or TRBV12-4 and TRBJ2-7; D remains ambiguous. The sample taken for sequencing was peripheral blood. The TCR was taken from a woman between 50 and 59 years old with COVID-19, enrolled during active disease. Written as DNA, the CDR3 is TGTGCCAGCAGTTTTCGGTGGGAGCAGTACTTC. Encoded protein: CASSFRWEQYF.